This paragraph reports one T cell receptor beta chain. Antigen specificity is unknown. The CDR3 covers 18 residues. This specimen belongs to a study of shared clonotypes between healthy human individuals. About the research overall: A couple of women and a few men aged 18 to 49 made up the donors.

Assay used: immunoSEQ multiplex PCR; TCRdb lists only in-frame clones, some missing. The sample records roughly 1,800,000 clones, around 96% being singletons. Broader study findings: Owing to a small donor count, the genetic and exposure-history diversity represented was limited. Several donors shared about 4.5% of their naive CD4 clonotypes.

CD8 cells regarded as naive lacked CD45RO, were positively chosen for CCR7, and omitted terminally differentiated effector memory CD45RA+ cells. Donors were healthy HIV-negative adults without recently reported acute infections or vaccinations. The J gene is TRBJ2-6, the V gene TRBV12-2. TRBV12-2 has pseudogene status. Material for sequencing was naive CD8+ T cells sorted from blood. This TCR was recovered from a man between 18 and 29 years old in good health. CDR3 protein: CASRSPKDALSGANVLTF. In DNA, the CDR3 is TGTGCAAGTCGTTCACCCAAGGATGCACTTTCTGGGGCCAACGTCCTGACTTTC.